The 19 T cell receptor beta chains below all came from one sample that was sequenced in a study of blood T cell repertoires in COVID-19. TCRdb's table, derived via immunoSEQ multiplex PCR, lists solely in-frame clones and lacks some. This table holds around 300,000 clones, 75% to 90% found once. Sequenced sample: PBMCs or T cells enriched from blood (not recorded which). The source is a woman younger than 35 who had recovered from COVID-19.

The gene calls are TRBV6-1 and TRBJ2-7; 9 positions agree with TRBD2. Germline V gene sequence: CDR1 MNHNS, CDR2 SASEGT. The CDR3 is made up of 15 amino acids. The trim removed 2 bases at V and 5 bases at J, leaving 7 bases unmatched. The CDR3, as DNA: TGTGCCAGCAGTGAACGGCCAGCGGGGGGCCACGAGCAGTACTTC. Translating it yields CASSERPAGGHEQYF.

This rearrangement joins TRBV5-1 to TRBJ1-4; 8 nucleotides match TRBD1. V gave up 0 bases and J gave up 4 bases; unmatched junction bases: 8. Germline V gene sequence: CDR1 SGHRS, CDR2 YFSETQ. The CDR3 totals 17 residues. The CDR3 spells CASSLGTGPRGNEKLFF. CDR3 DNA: TGCGCCAGCAGCTTGGGGACAGGGCCGAGGGGTAATGAAAAACTGTTTTTT. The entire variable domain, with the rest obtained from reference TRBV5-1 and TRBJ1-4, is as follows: KAGVTQTPRYLIKTRGQQVTLSCSPISGHRSVSWYQQTPGQGLQFLFEYFSETQRNKGNFPGRFSGRQFSNSRSEMNVSTLELGDSALYLCASSLGTGPRGNEKLFFGSGTQLSVL.

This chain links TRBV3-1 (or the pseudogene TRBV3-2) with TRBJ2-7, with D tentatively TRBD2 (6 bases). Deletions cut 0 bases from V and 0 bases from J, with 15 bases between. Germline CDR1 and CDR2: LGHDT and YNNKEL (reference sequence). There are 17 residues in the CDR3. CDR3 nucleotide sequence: TGTGCCAGCAGCCAAGATCCCCGACTAGTTGTCTCCTACGAGCAGTACTTC. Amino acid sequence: CASSQDPRLVVSYEQYF.

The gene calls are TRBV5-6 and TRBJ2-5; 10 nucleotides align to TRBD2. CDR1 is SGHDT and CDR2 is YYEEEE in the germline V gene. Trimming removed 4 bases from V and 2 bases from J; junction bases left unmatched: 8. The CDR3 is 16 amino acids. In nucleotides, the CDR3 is TGTGCCAGCAGCGCCCTAGCGGGGGCCTTGCAAGAGACCCAGTACTTC. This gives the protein CASSALAGALQETQYF.

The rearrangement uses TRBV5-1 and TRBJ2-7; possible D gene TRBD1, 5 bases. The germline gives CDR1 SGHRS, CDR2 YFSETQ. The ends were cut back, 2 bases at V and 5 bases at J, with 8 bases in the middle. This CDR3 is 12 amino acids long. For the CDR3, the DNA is TGCGCCAGCAGCTTTGACAGAAACGAGCAGTACTTC. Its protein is CASSFDRNEQYF.

CDR3 protein: CSASLAGPQETQYF. The CDR3 nucleotides read TGCAGTGCTAGTCTAGCGGGGCCTCAAGAGACCCAGTACTTC. The V and J genes are TRBV20-1 and TRBJ2-5, with 9 nucleotides matching TRBD2. The length of the CDR3 is 14 residues. CDR1 and CDR2 (germline): DFQATT, SNEGSKA (reference sequence). V was pared by 3 bases and J by 2 bases, with 4 bases of the junction left unmatched.

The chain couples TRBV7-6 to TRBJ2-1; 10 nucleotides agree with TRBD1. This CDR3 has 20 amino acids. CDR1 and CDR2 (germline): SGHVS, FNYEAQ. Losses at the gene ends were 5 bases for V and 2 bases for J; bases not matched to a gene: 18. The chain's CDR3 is CASSPWPGQGPPIPYNEQFF. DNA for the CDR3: TGTGCCAGCAGCCCCTGGCCGGGACAGGGGCCGCCCATCCCCTACAATGAGCAGTTCTTC.

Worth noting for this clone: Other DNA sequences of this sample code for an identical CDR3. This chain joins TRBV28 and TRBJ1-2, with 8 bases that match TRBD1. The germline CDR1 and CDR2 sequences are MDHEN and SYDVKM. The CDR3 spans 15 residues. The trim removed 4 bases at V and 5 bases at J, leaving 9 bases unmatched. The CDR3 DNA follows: TGTGCCAGCAGTTCGCCTGGACAGGGAGGGTATGGCTACACCTTC. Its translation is CASSSPGQGGYGYTF.

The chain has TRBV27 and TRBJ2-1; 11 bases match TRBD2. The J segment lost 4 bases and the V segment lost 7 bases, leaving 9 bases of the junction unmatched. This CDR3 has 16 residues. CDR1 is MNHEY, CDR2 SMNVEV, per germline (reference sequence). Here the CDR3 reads CASTPLAGGPYNEQFF. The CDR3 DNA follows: TGTGCCAGCACCCCATTAGCGGGGGGGCCTTACAATGAGCAGTTCTTC.

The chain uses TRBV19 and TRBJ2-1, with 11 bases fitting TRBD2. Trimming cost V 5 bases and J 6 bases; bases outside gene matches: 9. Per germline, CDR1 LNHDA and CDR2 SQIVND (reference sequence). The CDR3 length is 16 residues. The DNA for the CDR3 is TGTGCCAGTAGTTTTAATAGCGGGGGGGCGAGCAATGAGCAGTTCTTC. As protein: CASSFNSGGASNEQFF.

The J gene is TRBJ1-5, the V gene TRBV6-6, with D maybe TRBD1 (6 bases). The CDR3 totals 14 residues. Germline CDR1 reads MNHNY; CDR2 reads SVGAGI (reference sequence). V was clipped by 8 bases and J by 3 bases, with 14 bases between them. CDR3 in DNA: TGTGCCAGCTGGGGCAGGGGATTCAATCAGCCCCAGCATTTT. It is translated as CASWGRGFNQPQHF.

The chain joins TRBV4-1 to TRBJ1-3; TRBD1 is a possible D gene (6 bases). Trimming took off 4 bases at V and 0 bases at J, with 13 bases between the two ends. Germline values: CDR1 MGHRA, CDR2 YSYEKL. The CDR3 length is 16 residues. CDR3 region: CASSPQTGISGNTIYF. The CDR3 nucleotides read TGCGCCAGCAGCCCCCAGACAGGAATCTCTGGAAACACCATATATTTT.

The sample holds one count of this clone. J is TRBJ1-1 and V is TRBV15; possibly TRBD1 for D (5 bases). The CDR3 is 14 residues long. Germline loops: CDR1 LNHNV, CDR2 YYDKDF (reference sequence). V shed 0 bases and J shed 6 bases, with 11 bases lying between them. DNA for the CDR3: TGTGCCACCAGCAGAGATCGCAGGGCGGCTGAAGCTTTCTTT. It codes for CATSRDRRAAEAFF.

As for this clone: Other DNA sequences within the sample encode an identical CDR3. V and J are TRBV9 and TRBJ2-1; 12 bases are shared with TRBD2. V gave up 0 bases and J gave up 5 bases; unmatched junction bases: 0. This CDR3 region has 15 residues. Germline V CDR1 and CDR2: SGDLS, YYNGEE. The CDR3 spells CASSVGLAGDNEQFF. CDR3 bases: TGTGCCAGCAGCGTAGGACTAGCGGGGGACAATGAGCAGTTCTTC.

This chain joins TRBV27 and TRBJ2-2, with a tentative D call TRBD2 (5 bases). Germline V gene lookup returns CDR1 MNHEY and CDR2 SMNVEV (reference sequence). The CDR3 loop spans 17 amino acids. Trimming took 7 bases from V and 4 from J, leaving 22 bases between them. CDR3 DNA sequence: TGTGCCAGCACTTTCTCTGCCCGGGATTTAGGCACCGGGGAGCTGTTTTTT. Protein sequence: CASTFSARDLGTGELFF.

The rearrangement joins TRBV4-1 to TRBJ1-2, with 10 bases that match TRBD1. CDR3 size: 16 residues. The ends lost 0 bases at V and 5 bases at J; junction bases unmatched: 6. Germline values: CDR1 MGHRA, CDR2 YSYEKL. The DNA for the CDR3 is TGCGCCAGCAGCCAAGATATTAGGACAGGGGGGTATGGCTACACCTTC. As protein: CASSQDIRTGGYGYTF.

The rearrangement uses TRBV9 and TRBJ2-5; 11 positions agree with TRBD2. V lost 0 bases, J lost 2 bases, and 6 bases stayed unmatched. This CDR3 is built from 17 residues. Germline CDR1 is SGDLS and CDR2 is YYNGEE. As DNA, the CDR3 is TGTGCCAGCAGCGTAGGGGGGACTAGCGGCCCGCAAGAGACCCAGTACTTC. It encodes CASSVGGTSGPQETQYF.

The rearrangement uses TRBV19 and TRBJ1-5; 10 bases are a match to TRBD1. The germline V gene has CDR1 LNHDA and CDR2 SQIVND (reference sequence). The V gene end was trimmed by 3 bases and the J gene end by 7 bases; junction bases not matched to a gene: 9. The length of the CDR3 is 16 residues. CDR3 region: CASSMGGQGRAQPQHF. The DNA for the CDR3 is TGTGCCAGTAGTATGGGGGGACAGGGGCGAGCCCAGCCCCAGCATTTT.

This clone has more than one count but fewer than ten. The chain's CDR3 is CATDRDRGNTEAFF. CDR3 bases: TGTGCCACGGACCGGGACAGGGGGAACACTGAAGCTTTCTTT. This chain connects TRBV10-3 to TRBJ1-1, with 10 bases lining up with TRBD1. Losses at the gene ends were 10 bases for V and 1 base for J; bases not matched to a gene: 6. This CDR3 contains 14 residues. Germline V CDR1 and CDR2: ENHRY, SYGVKD.